Listed here are 4 T cell receptor beta chains from one sample, sequenced in a study of blood T cell repertoires in COVID-19. Profiling relied on immunoSEQ multiplex PCR, and the TCRdb table lists in-frame clones only, not all of them. Of around 450,000 clones listed, about 90% are singletons. Sequencing was carried out using PBMCs or T cells enriched from blood (not recorded which). Source of these receptors: a woman between 18 and 29 years old who had recovered from COVID-19.

About this clone: Other DNA sequences in the same sample also yield this CDR3. The chain uses TRBV5-1 and TRBJ1-1, with D possibly matching TRBD1 (6 bases). Germline lookup yields CDR1 SGHRS and CDR2 YFSETQ. The CDR3 runs 12 residues. Trimming took 2 bases from V and 7 from J, leaving 9 bases between them. In DNA, the CDR3 is TGCGCCAGCAGCTTACAGGGTAATGAAGCTTTCTTT. It translates to CASSLQGNEAFF.

The genes are TRBV15 and TRBJ2-1, with TRBD2 matching over 7 bases. Per the germline V gene, CDR1 is LNHNV and CDR2 is YYDKDF (reference sequence). This CDR3 region has 16 residues. V gave up 3 bases and J gave up 0 bases; unmatched junction bases: 5. The CDR3 sequence: CATSRSLAASYNEQFF. CDR3 bases: TGTGCCACCAGCAGGAGCCTAGCGGCCTCCTACAATGAGCAGTTCTTC.

The CDR3, as DNA: TGTGCCAGCAGCTACAGGGGGATTAATTCACCCCTCCACTTT. Its translation: CASSYRGINSPLHF. The V call is TRBV5-6, the J call TRBJ1-6, with 8 bases matching TRBD1. V was clipped by 3 bases and J by 6 bases; unmatched bases: 2. CDR1 and CDR2 from the germline V gene are SGHDT and YYEEEE. The CDR3 contains 14 residues.

The genes are TRBV27 and TRBJ1-5; D perhaps matches TRBD1 (6 bases). Trimming took off 10 bases at V and 0 bases at J, with 19 bases between the two ends. The CDR3 has 16 residues. Germline CDR1 and CDR2: MNHEY and SMNVEV (reference sequence). The CDR3 coding sequence is TGTGCCACCCAGAGGGGAGGGGGATATAGCAATCAGCCCCAGCATTTT. This encodes CATQRGGGYSNQPQHF.